This entry lists 5 T cell receptor beta chains sequenced from one sample in a study of blood T cell repertoires in COVID-19. Produced via immunoSEQ multiplex PCR; TCRdb's table is partial and in-frame only. The repertoire has roughly 100,000 clones, around nine tenths of them found once; the top ten carry less than 2%. Source material: peripheral blood. Every receptor here comes from an elderly man with acute or convalescent COVID-19.

This chain joins TRBV19 and TRBJ1-5; D not resolved. Germline V gene lookup returns CDR1 LNHDA and CDR2 SQIVND (reference sequence). CDR3 length: 15 amino acids. Trimming pared 5 bases from V and 3 bases from J, leaving 14 bases between. The CDR3 is CASSYRGKPNQPQHF. DNA for the CDR3: TGTGCCAGTAGTTACCGTGGCAAACCCAATCAGCCCCAGCATTTT.

This clone was detected a few times. This chain connects TRBV28 to TRBJ2-5; D might be TRBD1 (5 bases). Per the germline V gene, CDR1 is MDHEN and CDR2 is SYDVKM. V lost 2 bases and J 1 base, leaving 8 bases between the germline ends. This CDR3 contains 14 residues. The CDR3 DNA sequence: TGTGCCAGCAGTTTACGACAGATCCAAGAGACCCAGTACTTC. This encodes CASSLRQIQETQYF.

On this clone: The junction shows a germline mismatch at one end, possibly a read error. The genes are TRBV7-2 and TRBJ2-1; the match to TRBD1 covers 7 bases. Germline V gene sequence: CDR1 SGHTA, CDR2 FQGNSA. The CDR3 runs 14 residues. The CDR3 protein is CANSQQGLYNEQFF. CDR3 DNA sequence: TGTGCCAACAGCCAACAGGGGCTTTACAATGAGCAGTTCTTC.

This clone was seen once. V gene TRBV5-1 combines with J gene TRBJ1-1, with D unclear. CDR1 SGHRS and CDR2 YFSETQ come from the germline V gene. V lost 0 bases, J lost 5 bases, and 11 bases lay in between. The CDR3 runs 14 residues. The CDR3 here is CASSLAETGTEAFF. The CDR3, as DNA: TGCGCCAGCAGCTTGGCCGAGACGGGAACTGAAGCTTTCTTT.

The V and J genes are TRBV9 and TRBJ2-3; a possible D gene is TRBD2 (5 bases). Trimming shortened V by 4 bases and J by 4 bases, and 13 bases separated the two germline ends. The CDR3 loop spans 14 amino acids. Germline CDR1 SGDLS, CDR2 YYNGEE. The CDR3 region has the DNA TGTGCCAGCAGCCTCGGACTTCCCCCAGATACGCAGTATTTT. Amino acids: CASSLGLPPDTQYF.